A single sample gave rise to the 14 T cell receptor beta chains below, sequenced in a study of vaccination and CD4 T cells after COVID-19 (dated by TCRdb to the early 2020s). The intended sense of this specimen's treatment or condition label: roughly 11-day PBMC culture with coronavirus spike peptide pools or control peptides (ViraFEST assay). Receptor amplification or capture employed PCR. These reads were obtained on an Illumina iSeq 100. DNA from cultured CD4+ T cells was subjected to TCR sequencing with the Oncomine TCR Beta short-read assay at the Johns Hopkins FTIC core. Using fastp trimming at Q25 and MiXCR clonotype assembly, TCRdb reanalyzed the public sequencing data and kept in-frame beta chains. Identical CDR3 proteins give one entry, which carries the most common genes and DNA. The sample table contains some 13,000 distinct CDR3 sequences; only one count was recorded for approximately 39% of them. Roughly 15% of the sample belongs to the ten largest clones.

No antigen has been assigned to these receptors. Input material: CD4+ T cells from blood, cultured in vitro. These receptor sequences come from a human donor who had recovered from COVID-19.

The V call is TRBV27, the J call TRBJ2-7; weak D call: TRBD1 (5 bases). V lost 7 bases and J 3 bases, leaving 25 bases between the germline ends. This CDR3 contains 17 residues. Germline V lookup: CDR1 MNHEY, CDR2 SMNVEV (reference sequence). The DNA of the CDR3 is TGTGCCAGCATCTGGCGGTGGGATGGAAAAAGGGGCTACGAGCAGTACTTC. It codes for CASIWRWDGKRGYEQYF.

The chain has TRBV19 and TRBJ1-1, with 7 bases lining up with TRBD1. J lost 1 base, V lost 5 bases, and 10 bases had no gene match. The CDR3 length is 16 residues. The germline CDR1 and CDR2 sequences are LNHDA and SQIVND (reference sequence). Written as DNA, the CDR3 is TGTGCCAGTAGTTTCGGCCAGGGGGGAAAGAACACTGAAGCTTTCTTT. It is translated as CASSFGQGGKNTEAFF.

The CDR3 nucleotides are TGTGCCAGCAGCGGGGGACAGAAACTTAGACCGGGACTAGCCTTCAATGAGCAGTTCTTC. Amino acids: CASSGGQKLRPGLAFNEQFF. The chain is built from TRBV5-4 and TRBJ2-1; 9 bases match TRBD2. Trimming cost V 4 bases and J 6 bases; bases outside gene matches: 23. Per the germline V gene, CDR1 is SGHNT and CDR2 is YYREEE (reference sequence). This CDR3 region has 20 residues.

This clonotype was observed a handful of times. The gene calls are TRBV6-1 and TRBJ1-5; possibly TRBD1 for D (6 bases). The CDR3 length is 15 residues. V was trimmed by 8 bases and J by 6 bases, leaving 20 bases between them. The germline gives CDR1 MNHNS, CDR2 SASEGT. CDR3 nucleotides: TGTGCCAGCTCGTCTACCGGGAAAGGGGGTCAGCCCCAGCATTTT. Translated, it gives CASSSTGKGGQPQHF.

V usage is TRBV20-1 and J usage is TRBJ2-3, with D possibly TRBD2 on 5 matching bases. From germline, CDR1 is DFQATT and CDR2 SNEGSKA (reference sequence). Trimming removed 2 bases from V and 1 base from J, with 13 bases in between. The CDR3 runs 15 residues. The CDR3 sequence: CSARTASWGTDTQYF. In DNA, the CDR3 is TGCAGTGCTAGAACGGCTAGCTGGGGCACAGATACGCAGTATTTT.

DNA for the CDR3: TGTGCCAGCTCACCTGGTGTAGGGACTGGCTACACCTTC. Translation: CASSPGVGTGYTF. This chain connects TRBV18 to TRBJ1-2, with D perhaps matching TRBD1 (5 bases). V lost 3 bases and J lost 7, with 12 bases in between. This CDR3 spans 13 amino acids. Germline V gene sequence: CDR1 KGHSH, CDR2 LQKENI.

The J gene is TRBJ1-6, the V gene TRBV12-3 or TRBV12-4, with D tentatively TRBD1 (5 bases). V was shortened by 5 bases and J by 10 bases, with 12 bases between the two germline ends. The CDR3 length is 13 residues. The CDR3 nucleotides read TGTGCCAGCAGTGAAAATGGGGCATCACCCCTCCACTTT. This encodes CASSENGASPLHF.

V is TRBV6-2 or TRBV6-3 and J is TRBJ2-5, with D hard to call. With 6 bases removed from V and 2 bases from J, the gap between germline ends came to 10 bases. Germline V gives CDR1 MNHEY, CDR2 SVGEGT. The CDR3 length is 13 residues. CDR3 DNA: TGTGCCAGCAGGACTCGCCCTCAAGAGACCCAGTACTTC. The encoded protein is CASRTRPQETQYF.

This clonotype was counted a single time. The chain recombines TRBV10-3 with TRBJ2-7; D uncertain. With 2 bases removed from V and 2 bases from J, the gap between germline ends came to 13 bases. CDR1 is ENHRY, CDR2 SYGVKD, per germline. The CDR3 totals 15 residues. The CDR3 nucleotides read TGTGCCATCAGTGAGGAAGCAGGCAACACCTACGAGCAGTACTTC. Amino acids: CAISEEAGNTYEQYF.

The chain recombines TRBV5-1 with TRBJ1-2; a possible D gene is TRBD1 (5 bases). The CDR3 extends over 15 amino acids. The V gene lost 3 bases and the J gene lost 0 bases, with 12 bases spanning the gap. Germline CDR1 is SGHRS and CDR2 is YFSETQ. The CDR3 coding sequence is TGCGCCAGCAGCTCGACAGCTAACGCTAACTATGGCTACACCTTC. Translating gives CASSSTANANYGYTF.

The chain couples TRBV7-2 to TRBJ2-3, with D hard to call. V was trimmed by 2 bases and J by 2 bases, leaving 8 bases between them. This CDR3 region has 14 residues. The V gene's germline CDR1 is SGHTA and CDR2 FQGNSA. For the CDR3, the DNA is TGTGCCAGCAGCTTAATTGGCTCCACAGATACGCAGTATTTT. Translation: CASSLIGSTDTQYF. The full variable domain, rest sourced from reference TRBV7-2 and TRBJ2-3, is GAGVSQSPSNKVTEKGKDVELRCDPISGHTALYWYRQSLGQGLEFLIYFQGNSAPDKSGLPSDRFSAERTGGSVSTLTIQRTQQEDSAVYLCASSLIGSTDTQYFGPGTRLTVL.

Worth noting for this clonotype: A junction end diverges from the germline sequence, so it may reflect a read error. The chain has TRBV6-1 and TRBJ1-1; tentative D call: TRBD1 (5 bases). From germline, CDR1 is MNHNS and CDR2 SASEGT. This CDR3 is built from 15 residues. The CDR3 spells CANSEQVRVGTEAFF. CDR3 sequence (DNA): TGTGCCAACAGTGAACAGGTCAGGGTGGGCACTGAAGCTTTCTTT.

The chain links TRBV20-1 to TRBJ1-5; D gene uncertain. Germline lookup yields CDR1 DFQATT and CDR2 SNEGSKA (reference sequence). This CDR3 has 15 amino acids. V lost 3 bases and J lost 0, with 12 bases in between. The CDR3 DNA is TGCAGTGCTAGCGAGGGCCTGCGTAGCAATCAGCCCCAGCATTTT. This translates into CSASEGLRSNQPQHF.

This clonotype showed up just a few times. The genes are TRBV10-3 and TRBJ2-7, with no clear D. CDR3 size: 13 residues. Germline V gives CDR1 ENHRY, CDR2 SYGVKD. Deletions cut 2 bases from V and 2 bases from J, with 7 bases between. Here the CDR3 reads CAISEGSPYEQYF. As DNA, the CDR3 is TGTGCCATCAGTGAGGGCAGCCCCTACGAGCAGTACTTC.